This T cell receptor beta chain was captured in a study of cytomegalovirus exposure and HLA in healthy donors (dated by TCRdb to between 2016 and 2019). Background for the entire study: An earlier analysis of approximately 600 of the donors reported approximately 300 Gb of sequence data and some 100 million unique TCR beta sequences from about 179 million T cells. Roughly 300 gigabases of sequencing data and tens of millions of unique TCR sequences were included in an early release covering 500 to 750 HLA-typed donors. The genetic ancestry cluster associated with self-reported Caucasian donors included 81% of the roughly 360 genotyped donors. The aim of the study was to test whether cataloging public T cell receptors could identify signatures of past pathogen exposure. The T cell repertoires of some 670 subjects were profiled by immunosequencing and related to cytomegalovirus serostatus. Along with the roughly 670-subject first cohort, a separate validation cohort of over a hundred different subjects was used. To predict cytomegalovirus infection status, the study brought together high-throughput TCR immunosequencing, statistical association of individual TCRs with disease status, and machine learning. In a later analysis, previously published TCR beta repertoires from several hundred donors were re-analyzed and high-resolution HLA genotyping was added so that TCR occurrence patterns could be studied. Rather than drawing on any new phenotypic data, the later analysis identified candidate immune exposures from TCR beta sequences and the way those sequences occurred across donors. An earlier analysis of roughly 580 of the donors used high-throughput TCR beta sequencing to judge whether each TCR beta V gene segment behaved as functional or pseudogenic. Alongside the repertoire data, information on donor age, sex, ethnicity and CMV serostatus was compiled. A later genetic analysis used genome-wide SNP genotypes for about 65% of the 666 donors, treating that subset as a discovery cohort. Every discovery cohort repertoire had been produced on one sequencing platform. Class I and class II HLA loci were covered by the typing at four-digit resolution. Typing coverage differed by locus: A, B, C, DRB1 and DQB1 were typed in roughly 629-630 donors, DQA1 in about 510, DPA1 in some 570, and DPB1 in just under 480. Because of strong linkage in the cohort, roughly five DR-DQ haplotypes were treated as single units for association and clustering. Across 398 genotyped donors of the cohort, an average of approximately 240,000 unique TCR beta nucleotide sequences per donor were sequenced, and roughly 20% of those sequences were non-productive. The investigation overall reported the following: Linkage disequilibrium might explain the correlated functional status among segregating V segments, but an unknown experimental factor could not be ruled out. HLA typing was unavailable for some donors at each locus, so association tests used only the typed subset. In a later analysis, most CMV-associated TCR beta chains were found to appear HLA-restricted, with HLA associations seemingly driven largely by CMV exposure. While some public TCRs were present in many individuals, most TCR sequences turned up only very rarely across donors. Compared with equally common non-associated chains, HLA-associated TCR beta chains in a later analysis were more clonally expanded and had lower generation probabilities. In a later genetic analysis, a missense DCLRE1C variant was associated with V-gene and J-gene trimming of TCR beta chains, and the association was replicated in an independent cohort. CMV serostatus was the only immune exposure information available for the cohort. Specific HLA alleles were associated with 15,000 to 20,000 TCR beta sequences at a false discovery rate of 0.05 in a later analysis. Presence/absence analyses assumed roughly uniform sequencing depth across donors, an assumption that may not hold. In a later genetic analysis, fewer N-insertions in productive TCRs were reported among donors in an Asian-associated ancestry cluster than the roughly 700-donor mean. The classifier was reported to diagnose cytomegalovirus status with high specificity and sensitivity in both the original cohort and the validation cohort. Only TCR beta chains were sequenced in this cohort, and the absence of alpha or paired-chain data limited detectable features. An earlier analysis of several hundred of the donors showed that most TCR beta V segments appeared in productive rearrangements either about 87% or about 30% of the time, which broadly matched IMGT annotations. Some IMGT-functional V segments, including TRBV6-2 and TRBV6-3, could not be distinguished by the 87-base-pair reads and were therefore excluded. Because counts were too low, some 17 rarely observed V segments, including chromosome 9 orphons, were excluded from the earlier analysis of around 590 of the donors. The study gave a list of 150 to 200 TCR beta chains associated with cytomegalovirus. When HLA alleles, especially DR and DQ, strongly co-occurred, attributing TCR associations to individual alleles was difficult. Three of the identified cytomegalovirus-associated TCR beta chains were confirmed in vitro to be specific for cytomegalovirus antigens. The authors suggested that the approach could potentially be extended to other disease states and immunological phenotypes. A further reported finding was that TCR beta sequences accurately predicted the HLA-A and HLA-B alleles for most subjects in the first cohort. A cluster of highly shared sequence variants was judged likely to be a technical artifact of the sequencing pipeline. A later analysis found that TCR association rates varied across HLA loci, with DRB1 alleles showing the most associated TCRs and HLA-C alleles the fewest. In a later analysis, several top co-occurrence clusters were reported to appear linked to parvovirus B19, influenza, CMV and Epstein-Barr virus.

This clone was observed once. This clone's antigen is unknown. Base-call qualities are not available, and no considerably larger clone is one nucleotide away. The cohort was made up of 666 healthy bone marrow donors. At the time of sampling, every cohort member was nominally healthy, though immune exposures that went unrecorded were likely present. The donor tested CMV seropositive, placing the donor among the 289 seropositive members of the cohort. Each donor provided a peripheral blood sample, and peripheral blood mononuclear cells were used for TCR beta sequencing. The Qiagen DNeasy Blood Extraction Kit was used to extract genomic DNA from the blood cell samples. The CDR3 starts with the cysteine, ends with the phenylalanine, and has 14 residues. Only CDR3 DNA remains: 42 bases, in frame from the first base. V gives up 1 base and J gives up 1 base, and the segment between their germline ends measures 7 bases. The germline V gene sets CDR1 to SGHAT and CDR2 to FQNNGV.

The library came from the immunoSEQ multiplex PCR assay. The multiplex PCR relied on a mix of 60 forward primers for TCR Vbeta segments and 13 reverse primers for TCR Jbeta segments. Amplification of the CDR3 region of rearranged TCR beta genes was performed with a multiplex PCR assay on genomic DNA. The amplified TCR beta libraries were sequenced on the Illumina HiSeq System as 87-base-pair reads. The authors' pipeline ran thus. A later analysis counted about 80 million unique TCR beta chains across the approximately 700 repertoires, and roughly 10 million of these chains were shared by at least two donors. A nearest-neighbor algorithm error-corrected the raw reads and collapsed the reads into unique sequences, merging closely related sequences to remove PCR and sequencing errors. Alignment of CDR3 sequences to IMGT reference sequences was used to assign V, D and J gene segments. For a sequence to be retained, at least a six-nucleotide match to both a V gene segment and a J gene segment was required. A rearrangement counted as productive if the CDR3 had no stop codons and remained in frame with V and J, and every other rearrangement counted as non-productive. CDR3 was defined according to IMGT convention as the region running from the second conserved V-encoded cysteine to the conserved J-encoded phenylalanine. Sequences without an unambiguous match to a single V gene segment were excluded from the earlier analysis of several hundred of the donors. An earlier analysis of a few hundred of the donors called V segments functional above 56.7% productive rearrangements and segregating when the between-donor standard deviation exceeded 5%. To diagnose cytomegalovirus status from the catalog of TCR beta chain sequences, a statistical classification framework was built. V and J gene assignment, in a later analysis, came from comparing TCR nucleotide sequences with IMGT/GENE-DB human TR gene sequences. Using the TCRdist pipeline, a later analysis assigned CDR3 sequences along with most-parsimonious VDJ recombination scenarios. A later analysis defined each TCR beta chain by its CDR3 amino acid sequence plus V-gene family, and excluded reads lacking a unique V-gene family. As a way to deal with suspected cross-contamination and a sequencing artifact, a later analysis dropped 640 or so nucleotide sequences that were highly shared and had low generation probability. In a later analysis, a clonal expansion index was calculated for each public chain from normalized within-repertoire ranks of inferred template counts. A later analysis computed generation probabilities with a VDJ recombination model fitted to out-of-frame rearrangements, and checked the results against IGoR. Hypergeometric tests were used in a later analysis to score TCR-TCR, TCR-HLA and TCR-CMV co-occurrence, with a repertoire-size bias correction applied to the TCR pairs. In a later analysis, false discovery rates were estimated by permuting HLA or CMV assignments 20 times. In a later analysis, co-occurring TCRs were grouped with DBSCAN, and TCRdist sequence similarity was added when clustering was performed within HLA-allele-positive subsets. Repertoires with fewer than 30,000 or more than 120,000 public chains, plus five repertoires with anomalous nucleotide sharing, were excluded from co-occurrence clustering. TCRdb obtained this table from immuneACCESS and retained in-frame rearrangements with V and J assigned. These tables miss some clones; where compared with another copy, unresolved V genes account for less than half of the shortfall, and the remainder is unexplained. V, J and clone size are taken as reported in that table, and D and trimming were inferred from the DNA itself. This sample holds some 81,000 clones; roughly 73% were observed only once. 15% to 20% of the sample is held by the ten biggest clonotypes.

This chain joins TRBV11-2 to TRBJ1-1; D gene: possibly TRBD1, on 5 matching bases. The source material was PBMCs. The clonotype originates from a woman between 40 and 55 years old in good health and CMV-seropositive. The CDR3 region reads CASSLGQGNTEAFF. In nucleotide form, the sequence is TGTGCCAGCAGCTTAGGGCAGGGGAACACTGAAGCTTTCTTT.